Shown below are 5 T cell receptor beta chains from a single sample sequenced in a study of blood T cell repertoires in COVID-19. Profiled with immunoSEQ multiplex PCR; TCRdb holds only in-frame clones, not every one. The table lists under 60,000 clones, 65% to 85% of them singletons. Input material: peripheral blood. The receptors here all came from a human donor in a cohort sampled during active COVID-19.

CDR3 DNA: TGTGCCAGCTCACCAAGACAGGGAGGATACGGGGAGCTGTTTTTT. Its protein product is CASSPRQGGYGELFF. V is TRBV18 and J is TRBJ2-2; possibly TRBD1 for D (7 bases). The CDR3 is made up of 15 amino acids. Germline CDR1 and CDR2: KGHSH and LQKENI. Deletions cut 2 bases from V and 7 bases from J, with 14 bases between.

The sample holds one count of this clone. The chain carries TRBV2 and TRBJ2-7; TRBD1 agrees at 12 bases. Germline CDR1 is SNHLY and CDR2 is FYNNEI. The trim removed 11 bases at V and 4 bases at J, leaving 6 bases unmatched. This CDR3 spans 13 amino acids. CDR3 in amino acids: CAEGQGANYEQYF. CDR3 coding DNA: TGTGCCGAGGGACAGGGGGCCAATTACGAGCAGTACTTC.

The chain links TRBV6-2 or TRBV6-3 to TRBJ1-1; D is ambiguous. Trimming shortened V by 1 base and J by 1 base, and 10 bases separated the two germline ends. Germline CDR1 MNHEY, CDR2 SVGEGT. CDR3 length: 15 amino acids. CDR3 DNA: TGTGCCAGCAGTTACTTACGGGTAGGGAACACTGAAGCTTTCTTT. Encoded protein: CASSYLRVGNTEAFF.

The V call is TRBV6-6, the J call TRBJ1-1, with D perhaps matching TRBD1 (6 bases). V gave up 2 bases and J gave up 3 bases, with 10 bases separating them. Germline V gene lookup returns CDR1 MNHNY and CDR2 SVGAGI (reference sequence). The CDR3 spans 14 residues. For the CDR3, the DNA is TGTGCCAGCAGTTACGGAGGGGGGGACACTGAAGCTTTCTTT. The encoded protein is CASSYGGGDTEAFF.

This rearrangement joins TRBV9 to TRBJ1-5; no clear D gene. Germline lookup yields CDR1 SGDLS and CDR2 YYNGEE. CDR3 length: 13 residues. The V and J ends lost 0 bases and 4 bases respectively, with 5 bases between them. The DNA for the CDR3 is TGTGCCAGCAGCGTAGAACAGAATCAGCCCCAGCATTTT. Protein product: CASSVEQNQPQHF.